The clone carrying this TCR beta chain has a handful of counts. Its specificity is not known. The sample contains more than one DNA sequence encoding this CDR3. Genomic DNA of each subset was evenly split across several immunoSEQ plates. Profiled with immunoSEQ multiplex PCR; TCRdb holds only in-frame clones, not every one. The profile covers some 2.3 million clones, with 93% appearing a single time and approximately 0.4% taken by the ten largest. Negatively enriched CD4+ T cells were divided by CD45RA into naive and memory. The sample belongs to a study of shared clonotypes between healthy human individuals. Study in general: Per donor, CD8 memory used one plate, CD8 naive used two, CD4 memory used three and CD4 naive used three.

General study findings and limits: Across subsets, estimated richness was generally greater for naive than for memory populations.

Germline CDR1 GTSNPN, CDR2 SVGIG (reference sequence). The CDR3 runs to 12 residues. V lost 3 bases and J lost 2, with 7 bases in between. The origin of this receptor is a man younger than 35 in good health. Some clones in this sample may be carry-over from other donors' samples. The sequenced sample was naive CD4+ T cells from PBMCs. The subset here: CD45RA+ positively selected. J is TRBJ1-1 and V is TRBV30; maybe TRBD1 (5 bases). The CDR3, as DNA: TGTGCCTGGAGGAGGGGAAACACTGAAGCTTTCTTT. This sequence encodes CAWRRGNTEAFF.